The 10 T cell receptor beta chains presented below share a single source sample, sequenced in a study of blood T cell repertoires in COVID-19. Sequenced by immunoSEQ multiplex PCR; TCRdb stores in-frame clones only, minus some. Seen here are over 150,000 clones, approximately 90% observed once, and the top ten hold 0.88%. Sequenced material: peripheral blood. All receptors come from a woman between 18 and 29 years old who had recovered from COVID-19.

The rearrangement joins TRBV5-1 to TRBJ2-5; D unclear. Germline CDR1 SGHRS, CDR2 YFSETQ. The CDR3 length is 12 residues. V was pared by 0 bases and J by 5 bases, with 5 bases between. As DNA, the CDR3 is TGCGCCAGCAGCTTGGACTCGGAGACCCAGTACTTC. This translates into CASSLDSETQYF.

Of note for this clone: A read error may produce the germline difference seen at one junction end. V is TRBV6-5 and J is TRBJ2-1; 12 bases map to TRBD2. Germline lookup yields CDR1 MNHEY and CDR2 SVGAGI. The CDR3 spans 16 residues. The CDR3: CASSYSLAGGPTERFF. The CDR3 DNA is TGTGCCAGCAGTTACTCCCTAGCGGGAGGGCCCACTGAGCGGTTCTTC.

The V gene is TRBV7-9, the J gene TRBJ1-1; D is uncertain. V was shortened by 1 base and J by 1 base, with 7 bases between the two germline ends. The CDR3 has 14 amino acids. CDR1 and CDR2 from the germline V gene are SEHNR and FQNEAQ (reference sequence). CDR3 DNA sequence: TGTGCCAGCAGCTTAGGAGGAGGGAACACTGAAGCTTTCTTT. Its protein product is CASSLGGGNTEAFF.

This sequence joins TRBV12-3 or TRBV12-4 and TRBJ2-3, with TRBD1 identical over 10 bases. V was clipped by 5 bases and J by 7 bases; unmatched bases: 3. CDR3 length: 13 residues. Written as DNA, the CDR3 is TGTGCCAGCAGTCGGGACAGGGGACATACGCAGTATTTT. As protein: CASSRDRGHTQYF.

The table lists this clone with a count of one. The V gene is TRBV7-6, the J gene TRBJ2-6, with 14 positions matching TRBD2. Germline values: CDR1 SGHVS, CDR2 FNYEAQ. CDR3 length equals 18 residues. The V segment lost 5 bases and the J segment 4 bases; nucleotides outside the gene matches: 7. Here the CDR3 DNA reads TGTGCCAGCAGCCCTGGACTAGCGGGGGGACGAGGGGCCAACGTCCTGACTTTC. This encodes CASSPGLAGGRGANVLTF. Full variable domain (missing parts from reference TRBV7-6 and TRBJ2-6): GAGVSQSPRYKVTKRGQDVALRCDPISGHVSLYWYRQALGQGPEFLTYFNYEAQQDKSGLPNDRFSAERPEGSISTLTIQRTEQRDSAMYRCASSPGLAGGRGANVLTFGAGSRLTVL.

The rearrangement uses TRBV18 and TRBJ2-1; no definite D call. Trimming shortened V by 6 bases and J by 5 bases, and 11 bases separated the two germline ends. This CDR3 has 13 residues. CDR1 is KGHSH and CDR2 is LQKENI in the germline V gene. In DNA, the CDR3 is TGTGCCAGCTCCGCCGGGTACGACAATGAGCAGTTCTTC. Translating gives CASSAGYDNEQFF.

The rearrangement links TRBV10-3 to TRBJ1-2, with TRBD1 matching over 10 bases. Per the germline V gene, CDR1 is ENHRY and CDR2 is SYGVKD. Trimming cost V 10 bases and J 5 bases; bases outside gene matches: 4. The CDR3 totals 12 residues. The CDR3 region has the DNA TGTGCCACCCGGGACAGGGGATATGGCTACACCTTC. Translating gives CATRDRGYGYTF.

The gene calls are TRBV5-6 and TRBJ2-2, with 7 bases that match TRBD1. Germline V CDR1 and CDR2: SGHDT, YYEEEE. The CDR3 covers 16 residues. The junction had 8 bases not matched to a gene; V was cut back by 4 bases and J by 2 bases. The CDR3 sequence is CASSIGTAFNTGELFF. As DNA, the CDR3 is TGTGCCAGCAGCATAGGGACAGCCTTTAACACCGGGGAGCTGTTTTTT.

V gene TRBV5-1 combines with J gene TRBJ2-3, with TRBD2 identical over 12 bases. Germline assignment: CDR1 SGHRS and CDR2 YFSETQ. The CDR3 is 17 amino acids. V was clipped by 5 bases and J by 5 bases; unmatched bases: 12. The CDR3, as DNA: TGCGCCAGCAGTAAGCGGACTAGCGGGATGGAGGAAGATACGCAGTATTTT. It codes for CASSKRTSGMEEDTQYF.

J is TRBJ2-5 and V is TRBV20-1; 9 positions agree with TRBD2. The J segment lost 10 bases and the V segment lost 6 bases, leaving 6 bases of the junction unmatched. Germline V gene data show CDR1 as DFQATT and CDR2 as SNEGSKA (reference sequence). The CDR3 length is 11 residues. In DNA form, the CDR3 reads TGCAGTGCCGAGGGGCGGGAGGGCCAGTACTTC. Translation: CSAEGREGQYF.